This TCR beta chain was recorded in a study of CD8 T cells in ankylosing spondylitis (TCRdb year 2017). The study in broad terms: The study set out to find disease-linked TCR variants by profiling T cell receptor beta repertoires in ankylosing spondylitis patients and healthy donors. The whole study cohort included 85 to 120 healthy donors and 25 ankylosing spondylitis patients. Peripheral blood samples were taken, and synovial fluid was additionally collected from ankylosing spondylitis patients.

Results the study describes overall, beyond this receptor: The disease-linked clones showed a CD8+ phenotype and occurred at relatively low frequencies in peripheral blood. The disease-linked clones were reported as significantly enriched in matched synovial fluid samples from ankylosing spondylitis patients. A TCR beta motif of several highly homologous amino acid variants appeared characteristic of blood from ankylosing spondylitis patients. Some TCR beta motif variants had previously been reported in synovial fluid and blood of reactive arthritis patients, which suggested common disease-initiation mechanisms.

The run used an Illumina HiSeq 2500. Quantitative 5'-RACE with molecular barcodes was the method used to prepare the TCR beta libraries. Under the source paper's analysis protocol: To identify disease-linked TCR variants, a new computational method was used, one built on a probabilistic model of VDJ rearrangement. TCRdb's own reprocessing of the public reads used fastp at Q25 and MiXCR and kept productive beta chains. CDR3 protein duplicates are merged, each entry listing the most common genes and DNA. TCRdb's processing, not the authors', yielded these V and J calls. In this sample the table shows a few hundred thousand distinct CDR3 sequences, around 8% of which occur a single time. More than 14% of the sample is held by the ten biggest clonotypes. Worth noting for this clonotype: The clone's antigen remains unknown. Base qualities were left out, and no much larger clone turns up one base away.

The receptor was derived from a male donor with ankylosing spondylitis. Sequenced material: blood, either unsorted or a sorted T cell fraction (not recorded which).

The DNA sequence is as follows: TGCGCCAGCAGATTCAAGGAGAACACCGGGGAGCTGTTTTTT. Translated, it reads CASRFKENTGELFF. The rearranged segments are TRBV4-3 and TRBJ2-2; there is no confident call for the D gene. The CDR3 sequence holds 14 residues, the cysteine and phenylalanine included. Only the CDR3 region is kept as DNA, spanning 42 bases read in frame from base 1. The CDR1 and CDR2 encoded by the germline V gene are LGHNA and YSLEER. V was cut back by 6 bases and J by 1 base, leaving a gap of 9 bases between them.